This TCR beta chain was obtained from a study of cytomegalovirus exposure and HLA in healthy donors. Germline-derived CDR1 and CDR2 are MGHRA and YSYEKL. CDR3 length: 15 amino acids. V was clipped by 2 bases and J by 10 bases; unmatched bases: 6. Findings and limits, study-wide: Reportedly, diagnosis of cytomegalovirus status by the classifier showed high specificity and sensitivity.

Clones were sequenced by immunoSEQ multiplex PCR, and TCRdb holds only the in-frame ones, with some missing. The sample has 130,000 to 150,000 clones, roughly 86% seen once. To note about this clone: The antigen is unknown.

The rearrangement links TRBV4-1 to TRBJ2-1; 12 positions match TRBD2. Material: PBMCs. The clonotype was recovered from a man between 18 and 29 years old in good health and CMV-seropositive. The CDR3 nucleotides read TGCGCCAGCAGCCAACCTACTAGCGGGAGGTTAGAGCAGTTCTTC. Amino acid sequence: CASSQPTSGRLEQFF.